This is a list of T cell receptor beta chains from one sample in a study of blood T cell repertoires in COVID-19. Method: immunoSEQ multiplex PCR; TCRdb's copy keeps in-frame clones and lacks some. The sample lists some 370,000 clones; roughly 90% were seen once. Sequencing input: peripheral blood. The receptors were sampled from a man aged 40-50 years with acute or convalescent COVID-19. CDR3s include the opening cysteine and the closing phenylalanine or tryptophan. A D gene is named only where the DNA matches it firmly. Clone size, where shown, is once, few, many, or a class for clones that have expanded.

>.|TRBJ2-3|.|TRBV3-1/TRBV3-2
CASSQSQISTDTQYF
TGTGCCAGCAGCCAAAGTCAGATTAGCACAGATACGCAGTATTTT
>.|TRBJ1-1|TRBD1|TRBV28
CASRLTTPGGGGAFF
TGTGCCAGCAGACTCACGACTCCAGGGGGAGGAGGAGCTTTCTTT
>.|TRBJ1-1|.|TRBV7-9
CASSGGTEAFF
TGTGCCAGCAGCGGGGGGACCGAAGCTTTCTTT
>.|TRBJ2-7|.|TRBV6-5
CASQRTDAYEQYF
TGTGCCAGCCAAAGGACAGACGCCTACGAGCAGTACTTC
>.|TRBJ1-2|.|TRBV19
CASSIAQGNYGYTF
TGTGCCAGTAGTATTGCCCAGGGGAACTATGGCTACACCTTC
>.|TRBJ2-2|TRBD1|TRBV28
CASSLPRQGVRAGELFF
TGTGCCAGCAGTTTACCCCGACAGGGAGTTAGGGCCGGGGAGCTGTTTTTT
>.|TRBJ1-1|TRBD1|TRBV28
CASVGDRASTEAFF
TGTGCCAGCGTGGGGGACAGGGCATCCACTGAAGCTTTCTTT
>once|TRBJ1-1|TRBD1|TRBV10-1
CASSETGQPTEAFF
TGCGCCAGCAGTGAGACGGGACAGCCCACTGAAGCTTTCTTT
>.|TRBJ2-2|TRBD2|TRBV7-3
CASSSGGLAGTGELFF
TGTGCCAGCAGCTCCGGGGGACTAGCGGGCACCGGGGAGCTGTTTTTT
>.|TRBJ2-1|TRBD1|TRBV25-1
CASSEFKGAGYNEQFF
TGTGCCAGCAGTGAATTTAAGGGGGCTGGCTACAATGAGCAGTTCTTC
>.|TRBJ1-1|TRBD1|TRBV5-1
CASSLEAYGTGNTEAFF
TGCGCCAGCAGCTTGGAGGCTTATGGGACAGGGAACACTGAAGCTTTCTTT
>.|TRBJ2-6|TRBD1|TRBV7-9
CASSSRGSGANVLTF
TGTGCCAGCAGCTCCAGGGGGTCTGGGGCCAACGTCCTGACTTTC
>.|TRBJ1-2|.|TRBV9
CASSVGSDYYGYTF
TGTGCCAGCAGCGTAGGCTCAGACTACTATGGCTACACCTTC
>once|TRBJ2-7|TRBD2|TRBV5-4
CASSLAGVSPYEQYF
TGTGCCAGCAGCCTAGCGGGAGTATCCCCCTACGAGCAGTACTTC
>once|TRBJ1-2|TRBD1|TRBV12-3/TRBV12-4
CASSLQGAVGYTF
TGTGCCAGCAGTTTACAGGGGGCGGTTGGCTACACCTTC
>.|TRBJ2-7|.|TRBV5-1
CASIRDLSSYEQYF
TGCGCCAGCATCCGGGACTTAAGCTCCTACGAGCAGTACTTC
>.|TRBJ2-7|TRBD2|TRBV11-2
CASSPADVVAGASYEQYF
TGTGCCAGCAGCCCAGCTGACGTCGTAGCGGGGGCCTCCTACGAGCAGTACTTC
>.|TRBJ1-2|TRBD1|TRBV7-9
CASSLSTGGYGYTF
TGTGCCAGCAGCTTATCGACAGGGGGATATGGCTACACCTTC
>few|TRBJ2-7|TRBD2|TRBV6-6
CASTLAGTPNEQYF
TGTGCCAGCACCCTAGCGGGTACCCCCAACGAGCAGTACTTC
>.|TRBJ1-1|.|TRBV27
CASSLRGPYTEAFF
TGTGCCAGCAGTTTAAGGGGCCCCTACACTGAAGCTTTCTTT
>once|TRBJ2-7|TRBD1|TRBV5-1
CASSLRGQGIEQYF
TGCGCCAGCAGCTTGAGGGGACAGGGGATCGAGCAGTACTTC
>.|TRBJ1-1|.|TRBV4-1
CASSQDSGSRGTEAFF
TGCGCCAGCAGCCAAGATTCGGGTTCACGGGGCACTGAAGCTTTCTTT
>.|TRBJ2-1|.|TRBV4-2
CASSPTSSYNEQFF
TGTGCCAGCAGCCCCACAAGCTCCTACAATGAGCAGTTCTTC
>few|TRBJ2-5|TRBD1|TRBV20-1
CSASAPGQQETQYF
TGCAGTGCTAGTGCTCCGGGACAGCAAGAGACCCAGTACTTC
>.|TRBJ2-7|TRBD2|TRBV29-1
CSVVPSGSYEQYF
TGCAGCGTTGTCCCTAGCGGGAGCTACGAGCAGTACTTC
>.|TRBJ1-2|.|TRBV5-4
CASSQIPGRHGYTF
TGTGCCAGCAGCCAGATACCAGGGCGGCATGGCTACACCTTC
>once|TRBJ2-7|TRBD1|TRBV7-6
CASSPGQGTEQYF
TGTGCCAGCAGCCCCGGACAGGGGACCGAGCAGTACTTC
>.|TRBJ2-1|TRBD2|TRBV5-5
CASSLGLAGVGEQFF
TGTGCCAGCAGCCTAGGACTAGCGGGAGTAGGGGAGCAGTTCTTC